What follows are 12 T cell receptor beta chains derived from one specimen sequenced in a study of blood T cell repertoires in COVID-19. The table came from immunoSEQ multiplex PCR; TCRdb's copy has only in-frame clones and leaves some out. The sample records 200,000 to 300,000 clones, roughly 80% being singletons. What was sequenced was peripheral blood. These receptors came from a woman older than 75 with acute or convalescent COVID-19.

The chain recombines TRBV29-1 with TRBJ2-2, with 9 bases matching TRBD2. Germline assignment: CDR1 SQVTM and CDR2 ANQGSEA. The CDR3 contains 12 residues. The CDR3 DNA sequence: TGCATCTTACTTAGCGGGGGCGGGGAGCTGTTTTTT. This gives the protein CILLSGGGELFF.

The J gene is TRBJ2-3, the V gene TRBV5-3, with 7 bases lining up with TRBD1. TRBV5-3 is an open reading frame, and its role is uncertain. Trimming removed 0 bases from V and 3 bases from J; junction bases left unmatched: 7. The length of the CDR3 is 16 residues. CDR3 DNA sequence: TGTGCCAGAAGCTTGGCTGACAGGGCGGTAACAGATACGCAGTATTTT. Translated, it gives CARSLADRAVTDTQYF.

This chain uses TRBV15 with TRBJ2-7; 7 bases match TRBD1. V was clipped by 1 base and J by 3 bases; unmatched bases: 3. Germline CDR1 and CDR2: LNHNV and YYDKDF (reference sequence). CDR3 length equals 14 residues. The chain's CDR3 is CATSRAGQYYEQYF. The CDR3 DNA follows: TGTGCCACCAGCAGAGCGGGACAGTACTACGAGCAGTACTTC.

The rearrangement links TRBV27 to TRBJ2-7; TRBD1 matches 7 bases. V lost 5 bases to trimming and J lost 3 bases; unmatched junction nucleotides: 7. CDR1 and CDR2 from the germline V gene are MNHEY and SMNVEV (reference sequence). The CDR3 length is 14 residues. DNA for the CDR3: TGTGCCAGCAGTCAGGGGGTAGGTAACTACGAGCAGTACTTC. Amino acids: CASSQGVGNYEQYF.

This chain links TRBV18 with TRBJ1-3, with TRBD1 identical over 7 bases. CDR1 is KGHSH, CDR2 LQKENI, per germline. The CDR3 loop spans 16 amino acids. The ends lost 4 bases at V and 0 bases at J; junction bases unmatched: 6. The CDR3 region is CASSLGQPDSGNTIYF. The CDR3 DNA reads TGTGCCAGCTCACTGGGACAGCCAGACTCTGGAAACACCATATATTTT.

The V and J genes are TRBV5-1 and TRBJ2-7; D is perhaps TRBD1 (5 bases). CDR1 and CDR2 from the germline V gene are SGHRS and YFSETQ. The V gene lost 7 bases and the J gene lost 2 bases, with 22 bases spanning the gap. CDR3 length: 16 residues. CDR3 protein: CASAPLKGAEAYEQYF. CDR3 sequence (DNA): TGCGCCAGCGCTCCCTTAAAAGGGGCAGAAGCCTACGAGCAGTACTTC.

As concerns this clone: The sample holds other DNA sequences that translate to the same CDR3. The genes are TRBV10-3 and TRBJ1-1; D perhaps matches TRBD1 (5 bases). CDR3 length: 15 residues. Germline V CDR1 and CDR2: ENHRY, SYGVKD. Trimming stripped 0 bases from V and 1 base from J, with 9 bases between. The CDR3 spells CAISESGQSNTEAFF. The CDR3 DNA is TGTGCCATCAGTGAGTCAGGACAATCGAACACTGAAGCTTTCTTT.

The gene calls are TRBV11-2 and TRBJ2-3; 8 bases agree with TRBD2. Germline values: CDR1 SGHAT, CDR2 FQNNGV. CDR3 length: 15 amino acids. V was clipped by 0 bases and J by 6 bases; unmatched bases: 5. The CDR3 region is CASSLERTSMDTQYF. DNA for the CDR3: TGTGCCAGCAGCTTAGAGAGGACTAGCATGGATACGCAGTATTTT.

The rearrangement links TRBV21-1 to TRBJ1-3; the D call in the table, TRBD1, was not verified against the DNA. TRBV21-1 is a pseudogene segment. This CDR3 is 19 amino acids long. Here the CDR3 reads CASSKLGQFNQGAGNTIYF. The DNA of the CDR3 is TGTGCCAGCAGCAAACTGGGACAGTTCAACCAGGGAGCTGGAAACACCATATATTTT.

The CDR3 bases are TGCAGCGTGGAGGGGATTAGGGGTAGAAACATTCAGTACTTC. It yields the protein CSVEGIRGRNIQYF. This rearrangement joins TRBV29-1 to TRBJ2-4; D possibly corresponds to TRBD2 (6 bases). V was shortened by 6 bases and J by 6 bases, with 18 bases between the two germline ends. Germline V lookup: CDR1 SQVTM, CDR2 ANQGSEA. The CDR3 has 14 residues.

The J gene is TRBJ2-3, the V gene TRBV19, with a tentative D call TRBD1 (5 bases). CDR1 and CDR2 (germline): LNHDA, SQIVND (reference sequence). This CDR3 contains 14 residues. V dropped 5 bases and J dropped 8 bases, with 17 bases sitting between them. The chain's CDR3 is CASSPPAGIGTQYF. The CDR3, as DNA: TGTGCCAGTAGTCCACCCGCAGGGATTGGTACGCAGTATTTT.

The chain uses TRBV9 and TRBJ2-7, with TRBD1 identical over 7 bases. Looked up from germline, CDR1 is SGDLS and CDR2 is YYNGEE. V gave up 2 bases and J gave up 2 bases; unmatched junction bases: 1. The CDR3 consists of 13 residues. In nucleotides, the CDR3 is TGTGCCAGCAGCGTTACAGGGGCCTACGAGCAGTACTTC. Protein sequence: CASSVTGAYEQYF.